Presented here are 9 T cell receptor beta chains from one specimen sequenced in a study of technical replicates of blood from four donors (dated by TCRdb to 2016 to 2017). The method behind the library was the immunoSEQ multiplex PCR assay. Drawn from immuneACCESS, this table holds only the in-frame rearrangements with V and J called that TCRdb kept. Clones are partly lost; checked studies trace under half to an unresolved V gene and leave the rest unexplained. The sample table contains under 85,000 clones; only one count was recorded for just under 95% of them. Together, the top ten hold roughly 0.39% of the sample. The sequencing sample was made of T cells isolated from PBMCs. Every receptor here comes from a human donor in good health.

The CDR3 nucleotides read TGTGCCAGCAGCCCACAGGCACGAGAGACCCAGTACTTC. This codes for CASSPQARETQYF. The rearrangement links TRBV7-9 to TRBJ2-5; D is perhaps TRBD1 (5 bases). Trimming left V 5 bases short and J 4 bases short, with 11 bases between. The CDR3 loop spans 13 amino acids. Germline CDR1 SEHNR, CDR2 FQNEAQ (reference sequence).

This clone appeared once. J is TRBJ1-4 and V is TRBV27; possible D gene TRBD1, 5 bases. CDR1 and CDR2 (germline): MNHEY, SMNVEV (reference sequence). There are 14 residues in the CDR3. Trimming pared 5 bases from V and 7 bases from J, leaving 14 bases between. CDR3: CASSAQATREKLFF. In nucleotides, the CDR3 is TGTGCCAGCAGTGCACAGGCCACGCGTGAAAAACTGTTTTTT.

The V call is TRBV5-4, the J call TRBJ1-2; 9 positions agree with TRBD1. This CDR3 is built from 15 residues. Trimming at V came to 4 bases and at J to 3 bases, leaving 7 bases not matched to a gene. The germline CDR1 and CDR2 sequences are SGHNT and YYREEE (reference sequence). The CDR3 protein is CASSPGTGSDYGYTF. As DNA, the CDR3 is TGTGCCAGCAGCCCCGGGACAGGGTCGGACTATGGCTACACCTTC.

The chain joins TRBV9 to TRBJ1-4, with 8 nucleotides matching TRBD1. V lost 4 bases to trimming and J lost 5 bases; unmatched junction nucleotides: 7. The V gene's germline CDR1 is SGDLS and CDR2 YYNGEE. The CDR3 loop spans 15 amino acids. CDR3 sequence reads: CASSSDRGENEKLFF. The CDR3 DNA sequence: TGTGCCAGCAGCTCCGACAGGGGCGAAAATGAAAAACTGTTTTTT. The full variable domain, with the rest looked up from reference TRBV9 and TRBJ1-4, is DSGVTQTPKHLITATGQRVTLRCSPRSGDLSVYWYQQSLDQGLQFLIQYYNGEERAKGNILERFSAQQFPDLHSELNLSSLELGDSALYFCASSSDRGENEKLFFGSGTQLSVL.

The V and J genes are TRBV20-1 and TRBJ2-7; D might be TRBD1 (6 bases). The CDR3 covers 11 residues. Trimming removed 7 bases at V and 1 base at J, with 8 bases between. Germline V lookup: CDR1 DFQATT, CDR2 SNEGSKA (reference sequence). CDR3 loop: CSGTDSYEQYF. CDR3 in DNA: TGCAGTGGGACAGATTCCTACGAGCAGTACTTC.

The rearrangement uses TRBV29-1 and TRBJ2-1, with TRBD2 identical over 13 bases. V shed 4 bases, J shed 16 bases, and the junction held 13 bases outside the gene matches. Germline V gives CDR1 SQVTM, CDR2 ANQGSEA. The CDR3 has 14 amino acids. As DNA, the CDR3 is TGCAGCGTTGGGACTAGCGGGAGCTGGGCACACGCATTCTTC. It specifies CSVGTSGSWAHAFF.

There are a few counts of this clone. V and J are TRBV5-4 and TRBJ1-1; TRBD1 might be the D (5 bases). V was shortened by 0 bases and J by 1 base, with 13 bases between the two germline ends. This CDR3 contains 16 residues. Per the germline V gene, CDR1 is SGHNT and CDR2 is YYREEE (reference sequence). Written as DNA, the CDR3 is TGTGCCAGCAGCTTGGGTGGGGCTCGAGGGAACACTGAAGCTTTCTTT. This translates into CASSLGGARGNTEAFF.

CDR3 protein: CASSQDPRVLEQYF. The CDR3 region has the DNA TGCGCCAGCAGCCAAGATCCCAGGGTCCTCGAGCAGTACTTC. The genes are TRBV4-3 and TRBJ2-7; possibly TRBD1 for D (5 bases). In germline, CDR1 is LGHNA, CDR2 YSLEER. This CDR3 has 14 residues. Deletions cut 0 bases from V and 6 bases from J, with 12 bases between.

This clone came up once. The chain employs TRBV29-1 and TRBJ2-2; possible D gene TRBD1, 6 bases. Germline-derived CDR1 and CDR2 are SQVTM and ANQGSEA. The V gene lost 5 bases and the J gene lost 7 bases, with 20 bases spanning the gap. The CDR3 loop spans 15 amino acids. Here the CDR3 DNA reads TGCAGCGTTTATTCCGGCACAGGGAGTAGCGGGGAGCTGTTTTTT. Protein: CSVYSGTGSSGELFF.